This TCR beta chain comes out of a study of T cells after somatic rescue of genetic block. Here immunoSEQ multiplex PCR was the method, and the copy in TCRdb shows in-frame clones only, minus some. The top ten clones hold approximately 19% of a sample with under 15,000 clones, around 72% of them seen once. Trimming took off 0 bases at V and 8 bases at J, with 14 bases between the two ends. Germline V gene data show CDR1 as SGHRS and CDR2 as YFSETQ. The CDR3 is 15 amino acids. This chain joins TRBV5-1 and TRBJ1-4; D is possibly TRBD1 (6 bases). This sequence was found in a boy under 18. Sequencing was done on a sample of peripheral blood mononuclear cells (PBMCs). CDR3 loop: CASSLAPGGKEKLFF. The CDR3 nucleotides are TGCGCCAGCAGCTTGGCCCCCGGGGGCAAAGAAAAACTGTTTTTT.